This T cell receptor beta chain stems from a study of metastatic and nonmetastatic thyroid tumors. Turning to the study itself: From malignant and benign thyroid patients, repertoires in blood and in tumor or nodule tissue were compared.

Methods used by the authors: CDR3 was compared across clinicopathological groups, and the resulting differences were used to build a distant-metastasis classifier for papillary thyroid cancer. Through MiXCR, TCRdb re-clonotyped the PCR reads. It is TCRdb's table, rather than the study itself, that gives the V and J calls and clone size. In the table there are roughly 83,000 clones, about 15% of which are singletons. No treatment had been given to any patient before thyroid surgery. Comment on this clone: The antigen is unknown. One junction end disagrees with the germline gene, perhaps due to a read error.

Germline CDR1 is SGHRS and CDR2 is YFSETQ. The CDR3 runs to 14 residues. Study outcomes and limitations: Reports indicated that malignant thyroid tumors showed significantly higher TCR beta diversity than benign nodules did, in blood and tumor.

The sequencing sample was made of blood. The V call is TRBV5-1, the J call TRBJ2-3, with TRBD1 identical over 8 bases. The clonotype originates from a female donor with papillary thyroid cancer or a benign thyroid nodule (not recorded which). Some clones in this sample may be carry-over from other donors' samples. The CDR3 nucleotides read TGCGCCAGCAGTATACAGGGGGTCACAGATACCCAGTATTTT. This translates into CASSIQGVTDTQYF.